Each of the 25 T cell receptor beta chains below was sequenced from the same sample in a study of blood T cell repertoires in COVID-19. This table comes from immunoSEQ multiplex PCR, and its TCRdb copy is limited to in-frame clones, with some not included. The table records about 140,000 clones, about 72% of them present only once. Sequenced material: peripheral blood. Receptors were obtained from a man aged 60 to 69 who had recovered from COVID-19.

This chain joins TRBV11-1 and TRBJ2-7; 10 nucleotides align to TRBD2. V lost 2 bases to trimming and J lost 7 bases; unmatched junction nucleotides: 8. The germline V gene has CDR1 SGHAT and CDR2 FQDESV (reference sequence). This CDR3 region has 15 residues. The CDR3 loop reads CASSLRVAGGEEQYF. CDR3 coding DNA: TGTGCCAGCAGCTTAAGGGTAGCGGGAGGTGAGGAGCAGTACTTC.

The gene calls are TRBV7-2 and TRBJ2-5; TRBD2 matches 9 bases. V was clipped by 5 bases and J by 2 bases; unmatched bases: 6. The germline CDR1 and CDR2 sequences are SGHTA and FQGNSA. CDR3 length equals 15 residues. The CDR3 DNA sequence: TGTGCCAGCAGCCCCTTAGCGGGGGCGCAAGAGACCCAGTACTTC. Translation: CASSPLAGAQETQYF.

This clone was picked up a small number of times. This chain joins TRBV18 and TRBJ2-1; 7 bases fit TRBD1. Germline CDR1 is KGHSH and CDR2 is LQKENI. V gave up 3 bases and J gave up 5 bases; unmatched junction bases: 4. The CDR3 is 14 amino acids. DNA of the CDR3: TGTGCCAGCTCACCCGGGACAGCAAACAATGAGCAGTTCTTC. Its translation: CASSPGTANNEQFF.

This chain uses TRBV2 with TRBJ2-3; possibly TRBD1 for D (6 bases). V lost 8 bases to trimming and J lost 6 bases, with 6 bases between them. The CDR3 totals 10 residues. Germline-derived CDR1 and CDR2 are SNHLY and FYNNEI. The CDR3 region has the DNA TGTGCCAGCCAGGGGGATACGCAGTATTTT. Protein sequence: CASQGDTQYF.

The table lists this clone with a count of one. The rearrangement uses TRBV7-8 and TRBJ2-6; TRBD2 agrees at 7 bases. The CDR3 totals 16 residues. Germline V gene sequence: CDR1 SGHVS, CDR2 FQNEAQ. V shed 1 base, J shed 0 bases, and the junction held 0 bases outside the gene matches. In DNA form, the CDR3 reads TGTGCCAGCAGCTTAGGGGGGGGCTCTGGGGCCAACGTCCTGACTTTC. Residues: CASSLGGGSGANVLTF.

This clone occurred once. The chain employs TRBV28 and TRBJ1-3; D ambiguous. The CDR3 is made up of 15 amino acids. V lost 3 bases and J 4 bases, leaving 13 bases between the germline ends. Germline CDR1 and CDR2: MDHEN and SYDVKM. CDR3 nucleotide sequence: TGTGCCAGCAGTTTCCGGACTACGGTGGGAAACACCATATATTTT. It yields the protein CASSFRTTVGNTIYF.

The V call is TRBV5-6, the J call TRBJ2-7; 11 nucleotides agree with TRBD1. The CDR3 contains 17 residues. CDR1 is SGHDT and CDR2 is YYEEEE in the germline V gene. V dropped 1 base and J dropped 5; count of bases not matched to a gene: 11. The CDR3 nucleotides are TGTGCCAGCAGCTTGACGTTAGGACAGGGGGCGTCTGACGAGCAGTACTTC. This encodes CASSLTLGQGASDEQYF.

Ten or more counts support this clone. The chain has TRBV3-1 (or the pseudogene TRBV3-2) and TRBJ2-7; 11 bases match TRBD2. V lost 4 bases and J lost 3; bases outside the gene matches: 5. The CDR3 covers 15 residues. The germline V gene encodes CDR1 LGHDT and CDR2 YNNKEL (reference sequence). CDR3 protein: CASSLAGTSGYEQYF. CDR3 DNA: TGTGCCAGCAGCCTCGCCGGGACTAGCGGCTACGAGCAGTACTTC.

V is TRBV6-5 and J is TRBJ2-7; 15 bases line up with TRBD2. The CDR3 length is 15 residues. V shed 6 bases, J shed 5 bases, and the junction held 5 bases outside the gene matches. Germline assignment: CDR1 MNHEY and CDR2 SVGAGI. The CDR3 spells CASSHGTSGRHEQYF. The CDR3 DNA is TGTGCCAGCAGCCACGGGACTAGCGGGAGGCACGAGCAGTACTTC.

The gene calls are TRBV6-5 and TRBJ2-6; 7 nucleotides line up with TRBD1. Germline CDR1 is MNHEY and CDR2 is SVGAGI. Trimming removed 0 bases from V and 1 base from J; junction bases left unmatched: 0. The CDR3 spans 16 residues. The CDR3 sequence: CASSYSTGSGANVLTF. The CDR3, as DNA: TGTGCCAGCAGTTACTCGACAGGGTCTGGGGCCAACGTCCTGACTTTC.

The J gene is TRBJ1-2, the V gene TRBV29-1; D gene unclear. Trimming pared 6 bases from V and 4 bases from J, leaving 12 bases between. The CDR3 loop spans 12 amino acids. In germline, CDR1 is SQVTM, CDR2 ANQGSEA. The CDR3 loop is CSVEGESYGYTF. The CDR3 DNA follows: TGCAGCGTGGAGGGAGAGAGCTATGGCTACACCTTC.

The V call is TRBV5-1, the J call TRBJ2-5; no reliable D call. There are 12 residues in the CDR3. The ends were cut back, 3 bases at V and 2 bases at J, with 5 bases in the middle. Per the germline V gene, CDR1 is SGHRS and CDR2 is YFSETQ. CDR3 bases: TGCGCCAGCAGCTCCCCTCAAGAGACCCAGTACTTC. Residues: CASSSPQETQYF.

The J gene is TRBJ2-3, the V gene TRBV27; D is uncertain. Germline V gives CDR1 MNHEY, CDR2 SMNVEV (reference sequence). The CDR3 has 12 amino acids. V was cut by 5 bases and J by 5 bases, with 8 bases left in between. The CDR3 loop is CASSPGGDTQYF. The CDR3 DNA follows: TGTGCCAGCAGTCCCGGTGGAGATACGCAGTATTTT.

The rearrangement links TRBV19 to TRBJ2-1, with TRBD2 identical over 11 bases. V shed 7 bases, J shed 5 bases, and the junction held 4 bases outside the gene matches. Germline assignment: CDR1 LNHDA and CDR2 SQIVND (reference sequence). The CDR3 loop spans 14 amino acids. CDR3 protein: CASTKLAGDNEQFF. DNA for the CDR3: TGTGCCAGTACGAAACTAGCGGGGGACAATGAGCAGTTCTTC. The entire variable domain, with the rest obtained from reference TRBV19 and TRBJ2-1, is as follows: DGGITQSPKYLFRKEGQNVTLSCEQNLNHDAMYWYRQDPGQGLRLIYYSQIVNDFQKGDIAEGYSVSREKKESFPLTVTSAQKNPTAFYLCASTKLAGDNEQFFGPGTRLTVL.

The chain uses TRBV29-1 and TRBJ2-1; 10 bases line up with TRBD1. The V and J ends lost 6 bases and 2 bases, in that order; junction bases with no gene match: 7. Germline values: CDR1 SQVTM, CDR2 ANQGSEA. This CDR3 contains 15 residues. The CDR3, as DNA: TGCAGCGTGGACAGGGGGATGGTCCCCTACAATGAGCAGTTCTTC. Residues: CSVDRGMVPYNEQFF.

This clone was recorded only once. The gene calls are TRBV2 and TRBJ2-6; 12 nucleotides match TRBD1. The CDR3 extends over 13 amino acids. J gave up 13 bases and V 9 bases, and 7 bases lay outside the gene matches. Germline assignment: CDR1 SNHLY and CDR2 FYNNEI. This CDR3 reads CASRGQGAQVLTF. CDR3 nucleotides: TGTGCCAGTAGGGGACAGGGGGCTCAGGTCCTGACTTTC.

This rearrangement joins TRBV5-6 to TRBJ2-7; 9 bases align to TRBD2. J was trimmed by 9 bases and V by 4 bases; bases with no gene match: 8. Germline V gene data show CDR1 as SGHDT and CDR2 as YYEEEE. The CDR3 loop spans 13 amino acids. CDR3 region: CASSPSGAGGQYF. The DNA for the CDR3 is TGTGCCAGCAGCCCTAGCGGGGCCGGTGGGCAGTACTTC.

The V gene is TRBV27, the J gene TRBJ1-3, with 9 bases identical to TRBD1. The V gene end was trimmed by 5 bases and the J gene end by 2 bases; junction bases not matched to a gene: 16. The germline V gene encodes CDR1 MNHEY and CDR2 SMNVEV (reference sequence). The CDR3 runs to 19 residues. The chain's CDR3 is CASSPSTGGYWETGNTIYF. CDR3 nucleotides: TGTGCCAGCAGTCCTTCGACAGGGGGTTATTGGGAGACTGGAAACACCATATATTTT.

The genes are TRBV11-3 and TRBJ2-3; D gene unclear. Trimming took off 1 base at V and 0 bases at J, with 5 bases between the two ends. This CDR3 has 14 amino acids. The germline gives CDR1 SGHNT, CDR2 YENEEA. The CDR3 coding sequence is TGTGCCAGCAGCTTAGCCTCTAGCACAGATACGCAGTATTTT. This codes for CASSLASSTDTQYF.

The J gene is TRBJ2-7, the V gene TRBV7-2; 8 nucleotides align to TRBD1. This CDR3 is 17 amino acids long. V lost 0 bases, J lost 0 bases, and 7 bases stayed unmatched. Germline lookup yields CDR1 SGHTA and CDR2 FQGNSA. In nucleotides, the CDR3 is TGTGCCAGCAGCTTAGCGGTAGGACAGGGATACTCCTACGAGCAGTACTTC. Protein sequence: CASSLAVGQGYSYEQYF.

This clone showed up many times. The chain combines TRBV28 with TRBJ2-3, with D perhaps TRBD2 (5 bases). CDR3 length: 15 amino acids. CDR1 is MDHEN and CDR2 is SYDVKM in the germline V gene. V was cut by 2 bases and J by 2 bases, with 11 bases left in between. The CDR3 is CASSLTGIVTDTQYF. The CDR3 region has the DNA TGTGCCAGCAGTTTAACGGGGATCGTCACAGATACGCAGTATTTT. Full variable domain (missing parts from reference TRBV28 and TRBJ2-3): DVKVTQSSRYLVKRTGEKVFLECVQDMDHENMFWYRQDPGLGLRLIYFSYDVKMKEKGDIPEGYSVSREKKERFSLILESASTNQTSMYLCASSLTGIVTDTQYFGPGTRLTVL.

The chain carries TRBV19 and TRBJ2-3; the D gene is possibly TRBD1 (7 bases). Trimming shortened V by 3 bases and J by 1 base, and 11 bases separated the two germline ends. This CDR3 contains 15 residues. From germline, CDR1 is LNHDA and CDR2 SQIVND (reference sequence). This CDR3 is CASSMEGARTDTQYF. The CDR3 DNA follows: TGTGCCAGTAGTATGGAGGGGGCGCGCACAGATACGCAGTATTTT.

The V gene is TRBV3-1 (or the pseudogene TRBV3-2), the J gene TRBJ2-3; D is perhaps TRBD2 (6 bases). CDR3 length: 16 amino acids. Germline CDR1 LGHDT, CDR2 YNNKEL (reference sequence). V lost 9 bases, J lost 4 bases, and 23 bases lay in between. The CDR3 loop is CARDNRDSKGPDTQYF. The DNA for the CDR3 is TGTGCCAGGGATAACCGGGACTCAAAAGGCCCAGATACGCAGTATTTT.

CDR3: CASSPQGPDSPLHF. In DNA form, the CDR3 reads TGTGCCAGCAGCCCACAGGGGCCGGACTCACCCCTCCACTTT. This chain connects TRBV6-6 to TRBJ1-6, with TRBD1 identical over 7 bases. The germline V gene has CDR1 MNHNY and CDR2 SVGAGI (reference sequence). This CDR3 is 14 amino acids long. J gave up 10 bases and V 6 bases, and 9 bases lay outside the gene matches.

This chain links TRBV5-1 with TRBJ2-1, with 7 bases lining up with TRBD1. V trimming: 2 bases; J trimming: 10 bases; junction bases outside the gene matches: 3. The CDR3 length is 12 residues. Looked up from germline, CDR1 is SGHRS and CDR2 is YFSETQ. The CDR3 DNA reads as TGCGCCAGCAGCTTCCGGGACAGAGAGCAGTTCTTC. Translation: CASSFRDREQFF.